Listed here are 2 T cell receptor beta chains from one sample, sequenced in a study of tumour-infiltrating T cells in Burkitt lymphoma (dated by TCRdb to 2020 to 2021). Libraries were made using the immunoSEQ multiplex PCR assay. TCRdb holds this immuneACCESS table with in-frame rearrangements only. Some clones are missing; in checked studies, unresolved V genes explain under half, and the rest has no known cause. Present in this sample are a few thousand clones, 14% of which were seen just once. The ten largest clones represent around a fifth of the sample. The sample was tumor tissue. These receptors were taken from a human donor with Burkitt lymphoma.

This clone has just a few counts. This chain links TRBV13 with TRBJ2-6, with D maybe TRBD1 (5 bases). Germline loops: CDR1 PRHDT, CDR2 FYEKMQ (reference sequence). The V end was cut by 5 bases, the J end by 2 bases, with 13 bases between. This CDR3 has 16 residues. The CDR3 sequence is CASSPSRATGANVLTF. The CDR3 region has the DNA TGTGCCAGCAGCCCCTCCAGGGCAACTGGGGCCAACGTCCTGACTTTC.

This chain links TRBV19 with TRBJ1-2; 7 bases line up with TRBD1. After removal of 7 bases from V and 6 bases from J, the junction contained 8 bases not matched to a gene. This CDR3 region has 13 residues. CDR1 is LNHDA and CDR2 is SQIVND in the germline V gene (reference sequence). Written as DNA, the CDR3 is TGTGCCAGTACCTGGGGGCAGGGGGATGGCTACACCTTC. It codes for CASTWGQGDGYTF.